The present entry profiles one TCR beta chain with its context. This clone turned up a few times. Its antigen is still unknown. Base qualities are missing; no much larger clone stands one base away. The sample is drawn from a study of CD8+ T cells in alopecia areata (dated by TCRdb to about 2018). For the study in its entirety: To study T cell clonal expansion in alopecia areata, the researchers applied high-throughput TCRbeta sequencing to both the C3H/HeJ mouse model and human patients. Scalp clonality was compared across normal scalp (n=4), patchy alopecia areata scalp (n=8), and alopecia totalis/universalis scalp (n=8). On the human side, TCRbeta sequencing was run on scalp tissue and on sorted CD4+ and CD8+ peripheral blood T cells from healthy controls and from alopecia areata patients with either patchy or totalis/universalis disease. RNA was extracted with the PAXgene miRNA kit for fixed scalp, the miRNeasy kit for PBMCs, and the RNeasy kit for mouse skin. TCRbeta CDR3 regions were amplified by immunoSEQ multiplex PCR using 35 Vbeta forward and 13 Jbeta reverse primers.

The library was generated by the immunoSEQ multiplex PCR assay. To provide template for TCR sequencing, every sample had RNA extracted and reverse transcribed into cDNA. First-strand cDNA was synthesized using SuperScript III with a 2:1 mix of oligo-dT and random hexamers. A synthetic immune receptor repertoire was used to gauge amplification bias, and whatever bias remained was removed computationally. As for the authors' bioinformatics: Raw reads were preprocessed for error removal, and CDR3 was defined according to IMGT conventions as running from the conserved cysteine to phenylalanine. To get clonality, Shannon entropy was normalized by log2 of the number of productive unique TCRs and the result was subtracted from 1. Whether each scalp clone was CD4 or CD8 was inferred by checking scalp TCRbeta sequences against the CD4 and CD8 repertoires from sorted blood. TCRdb's version of the immuneACCESS table is confined to in-frame rearrangements and falls short of the full clone set. An unresolved V gene accounts for under half of the shortfall where checked; the remainder is of unknown origin. V and J calls and clone size are copied from that table; D and trimming were computed from the DNA. The sample contains 150,000 to 200,000 clones, approximately 60% of them found a single time. Less than 5% of the sample rests with the top ten.

PBMCs were isolated by density centrifugation and stained for CD3, CD4 and CD8, after which CD4+ and CD8+ T cells were sorted on a FACSAria. Unaffected controls provided scalp biopsies and blood samples. The paper's findings and limits, for the study overall: Shared TCR sequences between patients were less evident than in mice, which may be partly attributable to HLA diversity in the patient population. Resident alphabeta T cells in normal human skin are also sequenced, complicating scalp TCR repertoire analysis, unlike mouse skin dominated by gammadelta T cells. Compared with normal scalp, lesional scalp, particularly in alopecia totalis/universalis, had higher clonality and more expanded CD8+ clones, which suggests antigenic drive.

Its CDR3 holds 15 amino acids, cysteine through phenylalanine. The retained sequence is limited to the CDR3, 45 bases, with the frame set at the first base. Between the V and J ends, shortened by 5 bases and 2 bases respectively, the junction contains 13 bases. The germline V gene provides CDR1 SGHTA and CDR2 FQGTGA. In this chain, TRBV7-3 is recombined with TRBJ2-1; the D segment cannot be called with confidence. Sequenced material: CD4+ T cells sorted from blood. The sequence was collected from a human donor in good health. The CDR3 has the sequence CASSPDTLPYNEQFF. The DNA sequence is given as TGTGCCAGCAGCCCTGACACATTACCCTACAATGAGCAGTTCTTC.